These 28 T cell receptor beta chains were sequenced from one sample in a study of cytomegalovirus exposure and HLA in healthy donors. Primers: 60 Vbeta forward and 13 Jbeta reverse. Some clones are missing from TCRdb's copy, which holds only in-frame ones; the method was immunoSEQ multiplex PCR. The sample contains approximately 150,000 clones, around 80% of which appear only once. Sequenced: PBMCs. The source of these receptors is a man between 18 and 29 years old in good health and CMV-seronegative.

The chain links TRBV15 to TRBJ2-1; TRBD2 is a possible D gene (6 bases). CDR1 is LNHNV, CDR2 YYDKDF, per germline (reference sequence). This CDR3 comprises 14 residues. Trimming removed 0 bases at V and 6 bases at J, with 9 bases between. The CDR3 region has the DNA TGTGCCACCAGCAGAGAACAGGAGGGCAATGAGCAGTTCTTC. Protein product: CATSREQEGNEQFF. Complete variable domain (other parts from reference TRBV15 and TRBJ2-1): DAMVIQNPRYQVTQFGKPVTLSCSQTLNHNVMYWYQQKSSQAPKLLFHYYDKDFNNEADTPDNFQSRRPNTSFCFLDIRSPGLGDTAMYLCATSREQEGNEQFFGPGTRLTVL.

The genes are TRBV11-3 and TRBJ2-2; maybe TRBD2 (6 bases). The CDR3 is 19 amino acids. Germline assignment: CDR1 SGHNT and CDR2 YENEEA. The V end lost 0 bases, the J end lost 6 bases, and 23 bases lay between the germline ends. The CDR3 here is CASSLEDRTGTLSAGELFF. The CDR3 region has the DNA TGTGCCAGCAGCTTAGAAGACCGGACCGGGACTCTATCGGCCGGGGAGCTGTTTTTT.

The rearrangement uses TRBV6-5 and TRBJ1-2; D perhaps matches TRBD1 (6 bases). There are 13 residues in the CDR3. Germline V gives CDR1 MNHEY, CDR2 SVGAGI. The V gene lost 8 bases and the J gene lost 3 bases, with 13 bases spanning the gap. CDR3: CASRTGSHYGYTF. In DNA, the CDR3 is TGTGCCAGCCGCACAGGGTCGCACTATGGCTACACCTTC.

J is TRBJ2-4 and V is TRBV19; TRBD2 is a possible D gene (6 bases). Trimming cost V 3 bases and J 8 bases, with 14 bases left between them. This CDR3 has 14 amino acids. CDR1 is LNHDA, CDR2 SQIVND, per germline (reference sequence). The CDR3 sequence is CASSMGQGGDIQYF. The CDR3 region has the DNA TGTGCCAGTAGTATGGGGCAGGGCGGGGACATTCAGTACTTC.

This CDR3 is CASSDHPGLASNNEQFF. In nucleotides, the CDR3 is TGTGCCAGCAGTGATCACCCGGGACTAGCGTCTAACAATGAGCAGTTCTTC. This chain connects TRBV6-4 to TRBJ2-1, with 10 bases lining up with TRBD2. CDR3 length equals 17 residues. The germline V gene encodes CDR1 MRHNA and CDR2 SNTAGT. The V gene end was trimmed by 3 bases and the J gene end by 5 bases; junction bases not matched to a gene: 10.

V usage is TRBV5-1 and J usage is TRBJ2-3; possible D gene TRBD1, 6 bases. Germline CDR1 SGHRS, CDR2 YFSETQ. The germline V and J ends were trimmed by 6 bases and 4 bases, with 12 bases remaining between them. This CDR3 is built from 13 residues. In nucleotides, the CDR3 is TGCGCCAGCAATACCTGGGGGCCAGATACGCAGTATTTT. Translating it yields CASNTWGPDTQYF.

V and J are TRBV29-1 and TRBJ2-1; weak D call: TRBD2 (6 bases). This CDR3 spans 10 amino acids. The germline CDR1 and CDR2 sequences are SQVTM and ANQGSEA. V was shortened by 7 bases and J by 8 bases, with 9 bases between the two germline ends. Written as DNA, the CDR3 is TGCAGCGGGGGGGAGGATGAGCAGTTCTTC. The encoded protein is CSGGEDEQFF.

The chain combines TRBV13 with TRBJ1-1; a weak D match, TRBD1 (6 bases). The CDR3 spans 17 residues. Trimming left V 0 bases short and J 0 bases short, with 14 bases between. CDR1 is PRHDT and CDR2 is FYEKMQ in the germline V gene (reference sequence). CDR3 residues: CASSLGTGTGMNTEAFF. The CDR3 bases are TGTGCCAGCAGCTTAGGAACAGGGACGGGGATGAACACTGAAGCTTTCTTT.

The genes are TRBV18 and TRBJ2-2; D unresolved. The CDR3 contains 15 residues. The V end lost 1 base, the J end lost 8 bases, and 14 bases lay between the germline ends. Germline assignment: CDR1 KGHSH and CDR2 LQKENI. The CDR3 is CASSPRRLPRGELFF. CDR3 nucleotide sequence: TGTGCCAGCTCACCACGACGCCTACCCAGGGGGGAGCTGTTTTTT.

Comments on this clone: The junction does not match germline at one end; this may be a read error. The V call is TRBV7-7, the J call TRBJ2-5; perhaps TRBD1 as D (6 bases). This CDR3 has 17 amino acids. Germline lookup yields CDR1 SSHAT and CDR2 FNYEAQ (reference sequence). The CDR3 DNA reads TGTGCTAGCAGCTCCGGGACACGGCGGTTGTCGAGCGAGACCCAGTACTTC. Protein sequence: CASSSGTRRLSSETQYF.

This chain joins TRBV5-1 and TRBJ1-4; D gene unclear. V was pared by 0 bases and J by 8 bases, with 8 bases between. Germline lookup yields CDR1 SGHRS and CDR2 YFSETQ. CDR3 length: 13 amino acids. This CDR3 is CASSLGAEEKLFF. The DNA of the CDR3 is TGCGCCAGCAGCTTGGGGGCTGAGGAAAAACTGTTTTTT.

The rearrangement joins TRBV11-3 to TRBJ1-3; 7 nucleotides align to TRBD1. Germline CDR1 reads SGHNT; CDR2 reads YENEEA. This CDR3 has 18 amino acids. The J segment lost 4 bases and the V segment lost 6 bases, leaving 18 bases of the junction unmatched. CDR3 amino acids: CASSLRGQPPDYGNTIYF. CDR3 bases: TGTGCCAGCAGTTTACGGGGACAGCCACCCGATTACGGAAACACCATATATTTT.

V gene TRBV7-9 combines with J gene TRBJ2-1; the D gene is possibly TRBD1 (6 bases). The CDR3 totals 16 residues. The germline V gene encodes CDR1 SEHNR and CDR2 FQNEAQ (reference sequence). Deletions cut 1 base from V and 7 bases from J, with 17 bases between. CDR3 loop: CASSLESGVLNNEQFF. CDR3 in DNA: TGTGCCAGCAGCTTAGAGTCAGGGGTTCTCAATAATGAGCAGTTCTTC. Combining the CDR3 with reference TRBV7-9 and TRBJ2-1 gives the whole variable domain DTGVSQNPRHKITKRGQNVTFRCDPISEHNRLYWYRQTLGQGPEFLTYFQNEAQLEKSRLLSDRFSAERPKGSFSTLEIQRTEQGDSAMYLCASSLESGVLNNEQFFGPGTRLTVL.

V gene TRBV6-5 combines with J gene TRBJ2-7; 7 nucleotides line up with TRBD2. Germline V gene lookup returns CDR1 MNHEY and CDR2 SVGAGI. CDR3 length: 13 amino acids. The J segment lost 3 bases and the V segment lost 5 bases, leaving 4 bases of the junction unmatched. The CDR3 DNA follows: TGTGCCAGCAGTGGGGGGGTTGTCTACGAGCAGTACTTC. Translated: CASSGGVVYEQYF.

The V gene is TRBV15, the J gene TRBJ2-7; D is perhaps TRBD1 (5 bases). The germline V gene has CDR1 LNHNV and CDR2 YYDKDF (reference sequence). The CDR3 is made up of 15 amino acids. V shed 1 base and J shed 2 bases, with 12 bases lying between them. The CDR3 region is CATSRANTGAYEQYF. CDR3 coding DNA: TGTGCCACCAGCAGAGCCAATACAGGAGCCTACGAGCAGTACTTC.

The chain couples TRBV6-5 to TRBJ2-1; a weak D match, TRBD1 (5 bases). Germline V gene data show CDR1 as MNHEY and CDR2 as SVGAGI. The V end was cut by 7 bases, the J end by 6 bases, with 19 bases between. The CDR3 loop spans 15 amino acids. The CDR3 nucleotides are TGTGCCAGCAACCCCCGGGCCACAGGCCCCAATGAGCAGTTCTTC. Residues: CASNPRATGPNEQFF.

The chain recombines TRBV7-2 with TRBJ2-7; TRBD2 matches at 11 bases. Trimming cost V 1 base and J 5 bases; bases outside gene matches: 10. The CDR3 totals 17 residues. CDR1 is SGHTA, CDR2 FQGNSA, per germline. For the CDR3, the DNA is TGTGCCAGCAGCTTAGGAACTAGCGGGAGATTAGACGACGAGCAGTACTTC. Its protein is CASSLGTSGRLDDEQYF.

The CDR3 loop is CASSQGLGDEQFF. The DNA for the CDR3 is TGCGCCAGCAGCCAAGGTCTAGGCGATGAGCAGTTCTTC. The rearrangement uses TRBV4-1 and TRBJ2-1; no clear D gene. The V gene's germline CDR1 is MGHRA and CDR2 YSYEKL. V lost 1 base, J lost 8 bases, and 9 bases lay in between. The CDR3 is 13 amino acids.

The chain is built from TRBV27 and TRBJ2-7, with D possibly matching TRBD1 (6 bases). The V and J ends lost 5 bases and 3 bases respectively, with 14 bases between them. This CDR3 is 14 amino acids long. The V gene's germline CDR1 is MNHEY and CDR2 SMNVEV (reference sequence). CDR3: CASSRARDNYEQYF. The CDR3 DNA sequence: TGTGCCAGCAGTCGAGCCCGGGACAACTACGAGCAGTACTTC.

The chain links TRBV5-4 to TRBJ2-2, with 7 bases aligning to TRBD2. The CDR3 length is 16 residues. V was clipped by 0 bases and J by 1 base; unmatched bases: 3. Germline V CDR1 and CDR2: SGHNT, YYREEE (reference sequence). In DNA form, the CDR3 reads TGTGCCAGCAGCTTGGGGGAGGGATTGAACACCGGGGAGCTGTTTTTT. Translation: CASSLGEGLNTGELFF.

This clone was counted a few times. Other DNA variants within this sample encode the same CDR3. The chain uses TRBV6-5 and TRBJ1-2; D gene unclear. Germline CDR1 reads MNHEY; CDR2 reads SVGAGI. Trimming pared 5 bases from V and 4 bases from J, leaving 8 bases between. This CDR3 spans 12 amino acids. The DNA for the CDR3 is TGTGCCAGCAGTCCAGCGGGCTATGGCTACACCTTC. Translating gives CASSPAGYGYTF.

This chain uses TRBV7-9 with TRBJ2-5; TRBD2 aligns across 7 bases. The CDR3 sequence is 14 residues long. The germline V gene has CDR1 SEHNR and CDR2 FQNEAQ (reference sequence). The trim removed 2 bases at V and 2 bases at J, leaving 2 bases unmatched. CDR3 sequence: CASSLRRGQETQYF. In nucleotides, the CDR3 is TGTGCCAGCAGCTTACGGCGGGGGCAAGAGACCCAGTACTTC.

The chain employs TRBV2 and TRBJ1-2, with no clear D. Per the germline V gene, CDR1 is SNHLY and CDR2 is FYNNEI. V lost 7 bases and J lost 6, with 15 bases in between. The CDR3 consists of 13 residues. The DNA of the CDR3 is TGTGCCAGCAATCTGGGCAAACGAGATGGCTACACCTTC. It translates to CASNLGKRDGYTF.

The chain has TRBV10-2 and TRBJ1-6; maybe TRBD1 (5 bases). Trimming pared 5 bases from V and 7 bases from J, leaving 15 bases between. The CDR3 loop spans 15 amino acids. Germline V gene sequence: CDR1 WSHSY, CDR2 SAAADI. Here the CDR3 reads CASSLDSLSNSPLHF. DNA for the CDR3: TGCGCCAGCAGTTTAGACAGCTTATCCAATTCACCCCTCCACTTT.

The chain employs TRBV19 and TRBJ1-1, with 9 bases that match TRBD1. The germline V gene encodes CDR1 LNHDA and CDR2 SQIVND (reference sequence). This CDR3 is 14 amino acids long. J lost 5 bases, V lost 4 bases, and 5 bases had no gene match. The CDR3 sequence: CASSTPTGGTEAFF. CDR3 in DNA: TGTGCCAGTAGTACCCCGACAGGGGGTACTGAAGCTTTCTTT.

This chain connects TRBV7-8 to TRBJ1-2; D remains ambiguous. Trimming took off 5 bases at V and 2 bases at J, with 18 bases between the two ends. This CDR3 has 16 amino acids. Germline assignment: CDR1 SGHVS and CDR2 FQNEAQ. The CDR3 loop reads CASSLWTRESNYGYTF. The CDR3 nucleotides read TGTGCCAGCAGCCTTTGGACCCGGGAGTCAAACTATGGCTACACCTTC. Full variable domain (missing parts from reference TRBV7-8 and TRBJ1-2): GAGVSQSPRYKVAKRGQDVALRCDPISGHVSLFWYQQALGQGPEFLTYFQNEAQLDKSGLPSDRFFAERPEGSVSTLKIQRTQQEDSAVYLCASSLWTRESNYGYTFGSGTRLTVV.

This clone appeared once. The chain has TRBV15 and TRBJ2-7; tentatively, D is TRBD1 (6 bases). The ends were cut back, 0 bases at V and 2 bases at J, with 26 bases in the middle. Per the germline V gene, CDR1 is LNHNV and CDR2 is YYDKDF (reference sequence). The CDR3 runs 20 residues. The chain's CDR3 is CATSRERVTLGYTGTYEQYF. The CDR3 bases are TGTGCCACCAGCAGAGAACGGGTGACCCTAGGTTATACAGGGACCTACGAGCAGTACTTC.

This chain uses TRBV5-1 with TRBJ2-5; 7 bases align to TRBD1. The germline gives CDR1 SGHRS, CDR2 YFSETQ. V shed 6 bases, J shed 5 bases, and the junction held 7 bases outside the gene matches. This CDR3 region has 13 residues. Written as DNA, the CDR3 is TGCGCCAGCACCGACAGGGAGCGGGAGACCCAGTACTTC. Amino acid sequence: CASTDRERETQYF.